This T cell receptor beta chain was identified in a study of blood T cell repertoires in COVID-19. Across the study: The cDNA or gDNA used as material had been derived from T cells, B-cell-depleted T cells, or PBMCs.

Authors' data handling: Amplifying reference gene primers gave estimates of nucleated cell counts. Profiling relied on immunoSEQ multiplex PCR, and the TCRdb table lists in-frame clones only, not all of them. From that table come the V and J calls and clone size; the DNA was used to work out D and trimming. The table shows around 100,000 clones, with 91% occurring only once. Losses at the gene ends were 4 bases for V and 8 bases for J; bases not matched to a gene: 13. CDR3 length: 16 amino acids. The germline gives CDR1 SNHLY, CDR2 FYNNEI. The V gene is TRBV2, the J gene TRBJ1-4, with 7 bases matching TRBD1. Sequences were obtained from peripheral blood. The sequence was obtained from a human donor with active COVID-19. The donor label of this sample is uncertain. CDR3 coding DNA: TGTGCCAGCAGTGGAGACAGGGTTTCTGGGTTGGAAAAACTGTTTTTT. Amino acid sequence: CASSGDRVSGLEKLFF.